Each of the 24 T cell receptor beta chains below was sequenced from the same sample in a study of blood T cell repertoires in COVID-19 (dated by TCRdb to 2020 to 2022). The library was obtained by the immunoSEQ multiplex PCR assay. The immuneACCESS repertoire file appears here via TCRdb, limited to in-frame rearrangements. These files lack a portion of the clones; in checked studies, under half of the deficit traces to unresolved V genes, and the cause of the others is not known. The table for this sample lists about 220,000 clones; 65% to 85% of them were counted only once. The ten most abundant clones make up about 2.3% of the sample. Sequencing was carried out using peripheral blood. The receptors derive from a woman aged 55 to 70 with acute or convalescent COVID-19.

This clone was counted once. The chain links TRBV5-6 to TRBJ1-1, with TRBD1 matching over 9 bases. The length of the CDR3 is 16 residues. V lost 2 bases, J lost 0 bases, and 5 bases stayed unmatched. Looked up from germline, CDR1 is SGHDT and CDR2 is YYEEEE. The CDR3 sequence is CASSFDTGGMNTEAFF. The CDR3 DNA is TGTGCCAGCAGCTTCGATACAGGGGGCATGAACACTGAAGCTTTCTTT.

The gene calls are TRBV5-6 and TRBJ1-2; D is ambiguous. CDR3 length equals 12 residues. The V and J ends lost 3 bases and 7 bases respectively, with 10 bases between them. Germline CDR1 SGHDT, CDR2 YYEEEE. CDR3 in amino acids: CASSYYRGGYTF. DNA of the CDR3: TGTGCCAGCAGCTATTACCGGGGTGGCTACACCTTC.

The chain is built from TRBV2 and TRBJ1-4, with D unclear. Germline V gene lookup returns CDR1 SNHLY and CDR2 FYNNEI. This CDR3 comprises 12 residues. Trimming pared 4 bases from V and 8 bases from J, leaving 8 bases between. The CDR3 loop is CASSVLNEKLFF. CDR3 coding DNA: TGTGCCAGCAGTGTACTTAACGAAAAACTGTTTTTT.

The chain combines TRBV5-1 with TRBJ2-5; D is unresolved. Germline CDR1 SGHRS, CDR2 YFSETQ. The germline V and J ends were trimmed by 1 base and 0 bases, with 7 bases remaining between them. CDR3 size: 14 residues. Here the CDR3 reads CASSLTTDQETQYF. The CDR3, as DNA: TGCGCCAGCAGCTTGACCACAGACCAAGAGACCCAGTACTTC.

This chain uses TRBV30 with TRBJ2-1; D unclear. V gave up 4 bases and J gave up 5 bases, with 9 bases separating them. CDR1 is GTSNPN and CDR2 is SVGIG in the germline V gene (reference sequence). The CDR3 has 12 amino acids. CDR3 in DNA: TGTGCCTGGATGCCACAGAACAATGAGCAGTTCTTC. This sequence encodes CAWMPQNNEQFF. The variable domain in full, completed from reference TRBV30 and TRBJ2-1, reads SQTIHQWPATLVQPVGSPLSLECTVEGTSNPNLYWYRQAAGRGLQLLFYSVGIGQISSEVPQNLSASRPQDRQFILSSKKLLLSDSGFYLCAWMPQNNEQFFGPGTRLTVL.

CDR3 region: CASSPRLAGDSRNEQFF. The CDR3 bases are TGTGCCAGCAGCCCCAGACTAGCGGGGGACTCTAGGAATGAGCAGTTCTTC. The chain joins TRBV9 to TRBJ2-1; 12 bases agree with TRBD2. Germline V gene sequence: CDR1 SGDLS, CDR2 YYNGEE. There are 17 residues in the CDR3. V trimming: 4 bases; J trimming: 7 bases; junction bases outside the gene matches: 12.

The V call is TRBV6-5, the J call TRBJ1-1; D gene unclear. The CDR3 runs 16 residues. Trimming left V 3 bases short and J 3 bases short, with 17 bases between. CDR1 is MNHEY and CDR2 is SVGAGI in the germline V gene. The DNA for the CDR3 is TGTGCCAGCAGTTATGGACTTTGGGGTCGGGACACTGAAGCTTTCTTT. Amino acids: CASSYGLWGRDTEAFF.

The V and J genes are TRBV28 and TRBJ1-4; the D gene is possibly TRBD1 (5 bases). The CDR3 covers 16 residues. Per germline, CDR1 MDHEN and CDR2 SYDVKM. The ends were cut back, 6 bases at V and 7 bases at J, with 21 bases in the middle. As DNA, the CDR3 is TGTGCCAGCAGCCGGACCCCCGGCAGGGCGGCTGAAAAACTGTTTTTT. Residues: CASSRTPGRAAEKLFF.

The genes are TRBV5-1 and TRBJ2-7; D might be TRBD2 (8 bases). This CDR3 is built from 17 residues. CDR1 and CDR2 (germline): SGHRS, YFSETQ. The V end was cut by 0 bases, the J end by 0 bases, with 16 bases between. CDR3 sequence: CASSLAGGAGGSYEQYF. CDR3 nucleotide sequence: TGCGCCAGCAGCTTGGCGGGAGGGGCAGGGGGCTCCTACGAGCAGTACTTC.

This clone was recorded once. The rearrangement links TRBV10-3 to TRBJ1-4; unclear D gene. CDR1 and CDR2 (germline): ENHRY, SYGVKD. This CDR3 contains 14 residues. Trimming took off 4 bases at V and 7 bases at J, with 13 bases between the two ends. The CDR3 spells CAISAREAGEKLFF. The CDR3 nucleotides are TGTGCCATCAGTGCACGGGAGGCAGGTGAAAAACTGTTTTTT.

The chain employs TRBV11-2 and TRBJ1-6; possible D gene TRBD1, 5 bases. Germline CDR1 SGHAT, CDR2 FQNNGV. The V end was cut by 2 bases, the J end by 14 bases, with 19 bases between. This CDR3 spans 15 amino acids. The CDR3: CASSLSPGPGGALHF. CDR3 coding DNA: TGTGCCAGCAGCTTAAGTCCAGGGCCGGGGGGAGCCCTCCACTTT.

This sequence joins TRBV15 and TRBJ1-2, with D maybe TRBD1 (6 bases). This CDR3 is built from 15 residues. Germline CDR1 reads LNHNV; CDR2 reads YYDKDF (reference sequence). Trimming took off 0 bases at V and 2 bases at J, with 10 bases between the two ends. The CDR3 spells CATSREKGENYGYTF. The DNA for the CDR3 is TGTGCCACCAGCAGAGAAAAGGGGGAGAACTATGGCTACACCTTC.

The rearrangement joins TRBV5-1 to TRBJ1-1; 8 positions agree with TRBD1. V lost 5 bases and J lost 0; bases outside the gene matches: 6. The CDR3 spans 15 residues. Germline lookup yields CDR1 SGHRS and CDR2 YFSETQ. CDR3 sequence (DNA): TGCGCCAGCAGGCCGGTGACAGGGGTGAACACTGAAGCTTTCTTT. Its translation: CASRPVTGVNTEAFF.

The CDR3 here is CASSQTGEYGYTF. The CDR3, as DNA: TGTGCCAGCAGCCAGACAGGGGAGTATGGCTACACCTTC. The rearrangement uses TRBV12-3 or TRBV12-4 and TRBJ1-2; 8 bases match TRBD1. This CDR3 has 13 residues. J was trimmed by 5 bases and V by 6 bases; bases with no gene match: 5.

The chain joins TRBV5-1 to TRBJ1-1; 11 bases map to TRBD1. Germline values: CDR1 SGHRS, CDR2 YFSETQ. The CDR3 runs to 15 residues. The trim removed 3 bases at V and 4 bases at J, leaving 5 bases unmatched. CDR3 residues: CASSWTGGVGTEAFF. The CDR3, as DNA: TGCGCCAGCAGCTGGACAGGGGGCGTCGGCACTGAAGCTTTCTTT.

The chain employs TRBV30 and TRBJ2-2; D is perhaps TRBD1 (6 bases). CDR1 and CDR2 (germline): GTSNPN, SVGIG (reference sequence). The length of the CDR3 is 13 residues. Trimming removed 3 bases at V and 5 bases at J, with 10 bases between. As DNA, the CDR3 is TGTGCCTGGAGATCAGGACAGACCGGGGAGCTGTTTTTT. Translating gives CAWRSGQTGELFF.

V and J are TRBV7-8 and TRBJ2-7; 8 nucleotides align to TRBD2. This CDR3 comprises 14 residues. Trimming took 5 bases from V and 2 from J; bases not matched to a gene: 5. CDR1 and CDR2 (germline): SGHVS, FQNEAQ. CDR3: CASSPSGFPYEQYF. In DNA form, the CDR3 reads TGTGCCAGCAGCCCTAGCGGGTTTCCCTACGAGCAGTACTTC.

Written as DNA, the CDR3 is TGTGCCAGCAGCCTCGCCAGGGGCACCAACTATGGCTACACCTTC. Its protein product is CASSLARGTNYGYTF. The rearrangement links TRBV4-2 to TRBJ1-2, with a weak D call TRBD1 (6 bases). Germline-derived CDR1 and CDR2 are LGHNA and YNFKEQ. The length of the CDR3 is 15 residues. The germline V and J ends were trimmed by 4 bases and 2 bases, with 14 bases remaining between them.

This chain links TRBV4-1 with TRBJ1-3; D is perhaps TRBD1 (5 bases). Between the trimmed V and J ends, which lost 4 bases and 2 bases, there was a span of 15 bases. Germline CDR1 MGHRA, CDR2 YSYEKL. CDR3 size: 16 residues. The CDR3 DNA sequence: TGCGCCAGCAGCCCGGGGAGGGGAGAGACTGGAAACACCATATATTTT. This gives the protein CASSPGRGETGNTIYF.

The chain uses TRBV5-1 and TRBJ1-4; the D is unclear. The CDR3 sequence is 16 residues long. Germline CDR1 and CDR2: SGHRS and YFSETQ. Trimming removed 0 bases from V and 0 bases from J, with 9 bases in between. The CDR3 DNA reads TGCGCCAGCAGCTTGGGTCAGCGCGCAACTAATGAAAAACTGTTTTTT. Its protein product is CASSLGQRATNEKLFF. Supplemented by reference TRBV5-1 and TRBJ1-4, the full variable domain reads KAGVTQTPRYLIKTRGQQVTLSCSPISGHRSVSWYQQTPGQGLQFLFEYFSETQRNKGNFPGRFSGRQFSNSRSEMNVSTLELGDSALYLCASSLGQRATNEKLFFGSGTQLSVL.

The rearrangement joins TRBV5-4 to TRBJ2-7; 12 nucleotides agree with TRBD2. CDR1 and CDR2 (germline): SGHNT, YYREEE (reference sequence). The CDR3 has 16 residues. The V and J ends lost 4 bases and 7 bases, in that order; junction bases with no gene match: 12. The CDR3 protein is CASSPRTSGDIREQYF. CDR3 coding DNA: TGTGCCAGCAGCCCGAGGACTAGCGGGGATATAAGGGAGCAGTACTTC.

The chain is built from TRBV20-1 and TRBJ1-2; D is unclear. CDR1 is DFQATT and CDR2 is SNEGSKA in the germline V gene (reference sequence). The V end lost 4 bases, the J end lost 5 bases, and 8 bases lay between the germline ends. The CDR3 is made up of 11 amino acids. The CDR3 protein is CSAISLYGYTF. In DNA form, the CDR3 reads TGCAGTGCTATAAGCCTATATGGCTACACCTTC.

The chain employs TRBV12-3 or TRBV12-4 and TRBJ2-2, with D uncertain. The CDR3 contains 13 residues. Trimming removed 4 bases from V and 5 bases from J, with 8 bases in between. This chain's CDR3 is CASSSHRTGELFF. The DNA of the CDR3 is TGTGCCAGCAGTTCCCATAGAACCGGGGAGCTGTTTTTT.

This rearrangement joins TRBV19 to TRBJ1-2; 7 bases align to TRBD1. This CDR3 is built from 14 residues. With V trimmed by 7 bases and J by 6 bases, 11 bases remained unmatched. In germline, CDR1 is LNHDA, CDR2 SQIVND (reference sequence). The CDR3 coding sequence is TGTGCCAGTAACGTAAAGGGGGCGTTGAATGGCTACACCTTC. Encoded protein: CASNVKGALNGYTF.